This passage covers 25 T cell receptor beta chains from one sample sequenced in a study of blood T cell repertoires in COVID-19. The repertoire was sequenced with immunoSEQ multiplex PCR; TCRdb's copy has only in-frame clones and lacks some. The sample contains under 250,000 clones, 83% of which appear only once. The sequenced sample was peripheral blood. The receptors shown here come from a woman between 40 and 50 years old with active or convalescent COVID-19.

This clone was detected only a few times. The rearrangement joins TRBV7-3 to TRBJ1-2; 9 bases map to TRBD1. Trimming removed 5 bases from V and 4 bases from J; junction bases left unmatched: 5. The CDR3 spans 14 residues. CDR1 SGHTA and CDR2 FQGTGA come from the germline V gene. The CDR3 DNA follows: TGTGCCAGCAGCCCCGGACAGGGGACCTATGGCTACACCTTC. It codes for CASSPGQGTYGYTF.

V gene TRBV5-6 combines with J gene TRBJ1-4; D perhaps matches TRBD1 (5 bases). CDR3 length equals 14 residues. Between the trimmed V and J ends, which lost 3 bases and 3 bases, there was a span of 9 bases. Germline lookup yields CDR1 SGHDT and CDR2 YYEEEE. DNA for the CDR3: TGTGCCAGCAGCTCAGGGAAGCCTAATGAAAAACTGTTTTTT. This gives the protein CASSSGKPNEKLFF.

This sequence joins TRBV7-2 and TRBJ2-1; possible D gene TRBD2, 6 bases. Trimming left V 6 bases short and J 7 bases short, with 13 bases between. Germline V CDR1 and CDR2: SGHTA, FQGNSA. The CDR3 has 13 amino acids. Here the CDR3 reads CASRGLRRNEQFF. The DNA for the CDR3 is TGTGCCAGCAGAGGACTAAGGAGGAATGAGCAGTTCTTC. Full variable domain (missing parts from reference TRBV7-2 and TRBJ2-1): GAGVSQSPSNKVTEKGKDVELRCDPISGHTALYWYRQSLGQGLEFLIYFQGNSAPDKSGLPSDRFSAERTGGSVSTLTIQRTQQEDSAVYLCASRGLRRNEQFFGPGTRLTVL.

This clone was observed a single time. The chain couples TRBV24-1 to TRBJ1-5; perhaps TRBD1 as D (5 bases). This CDR3 is built from 14 residues. CDR1 KGHDR and CDR2 SFDVKD come from the germline V gene. V lost 3 bases and J lost 9, with 14 bases in between. DNA for the CDR3: TGTGCCACCAGTGATAGCCAGGGCCTTCGGCCCCAGCATTTT. Protein sequence: CATSDSQGLRPQHF.

The DNA for the CDR3 is TGTGCCAGCAGCCTGGGGACAGCAAATGAAAAACTGTTTTTT. The encoded protein is CASSLGTANEKLFF. The V gene is TRBV3-1 (or the pseudogene TRBV3-2), the J gene TRBJ1-4; 7 nucleotides agree with TRBD1. Germline-derived CDR1 and CDR2 are LGHDT and YNNKEL (reference sequence). The V gene end was trimmed by 4 bases and the J gene end by 5 bases; junction bases not matched to a gene: 4. The CDR3 is made up of 14 amino acids.

J is TRBJ2-5 and V is TRBV3-1 (or the pseudogene TRBV3-2), with D perhaps TRBD1 (6 bases). The CDR3 consists of 13 residues. V lost 4 bases, J lost 2 bases, and 8 bases lay in between. Germline values: CDR1 LGHDT, CDR2 YNNKEL (reference sequence). The CDR3 DNA reads TGTGCCAGCAGCCGGGGGACACAAGAGACCCAGTACTTC. Amino acids: CASSRGTQETQYF.

This chain uses TRBV2 with TRBJ2-3; 8 nucleotides line up with TRBD1. The CDR3 is made up of 15 amino acids. Germline loops: CDR1 SNHLY, CDR2 FYNNEI. Germline trimming cut 6 bases from V and 2 bases from J; bases unmatched to any gene: 7. CDR3 residues: CASRTGTGYTDTQYF. CDR3 sequence (DNA): TGTGCCAGCAGGACTGGGACAGGATACACAGATACGCAGTATTTT. The entire variable domain, with the rest obtained from reference TRBV2 and TRBJ2-3, is as follows: EPEVTQTPSHQVTQMGQEVILRCVPISNHLYFYWYRQILGQKVEFLVSFYNNEISEKSEIFDDQFSVERPDGSNFTLKIRSTKLEDSAMYFCASRTGTGYTDTQYFGPGTRLTVL.

This chain uses TRBV19 with TRBJ1-1; no definite D call. Germline values: CDR1 LNHDA, CDR2 SQIVND (reference sequence). CDR3 length: 14 residues. V was shortened by 1 base and J by 4 bases, with 10 bases between the two germline ends. Here the CDR3 DNA reads TGTGCCAGTAGTATAGGCAGAGGCGGCACTGAAGCTTTCTTT. It codes for CASSIGRGGTEAFF.

The chain employs TRBV2 and TRBJ1-6; 9 nucleotides align to TRBD1. Per the germline V gene, CDR1 is SNHLY and CDR2 is FYNNEI. Trimming removed 7 bases from V and 5 bases from J; junction bases left unmatched: 6. This CDR3 spans 15 amino acids. The CDR3 DNA reads TGTGCCAGCATCCGGGACAGGGAAAATAATTCACCCCTCCACTTT. As protein: CASIRDRENNSPLHF.

This rearrangement joins TRBV5-1 to TRBJ1-6, with TRBD1 identical over 7 bases. CDR1 SGHRS and CDR2 YFSETQ come from the germline V gene. CDR3 length: 15 amino acids. Germline trimming cut 0 bases from V and 8 bases from J; bases unmatched to any gene: 5. The CDR3 DNA follows: TGCGCCAGCAGCTTGGCCGGGACAGTATATTCACCCCTCCACTTT. Encoded protein: CASSLAGTVYSPLHF.

The chain carries TRBV18 and TRBJ2-1, with TRBD2 identical over 15 bases. CDR1 and CDR2 (germline): KGHSH, LQKENI. Losses at the gene ends were 3 bases for V and 7 bases for J; bases not matched to a gene: 10. This CDR3 has 18 amino acids. The CDR3 nucleotides are TGTGCCAGCTCACCGCCGGGACTAGCGGGAGGAAGGGTGAATGAGCAGTTCTTC. Its protein product is CASSPPGLAGGRVNEQFF.

This clone was detected a few times. The CDR3 coding sequence is TGTGCCAGCAGCCCAGGACAGGTTCGAGTTAGAGAGCAGTACTTC. Its translation: CASSPGQVRVREQYF. The rearrangement uses TRBV3-1 (or the pseudogene TRBV3-2) and TRBJ2-7; 7 bases fit TRBD1. V was pared by 4 bases and J by 7 bases, with 13 bases of the junction left unmatched. CDR1 is LGHDT, CDR2 YNNKEL, per germline (reference sequence). This CDR3 region has 15 residues.

V gene TRBV10-2 combines with J gene TRBJ1-1, with a weak D call TRBD1 (6 bases). V dropped 3 bases and J dropped 11 bases, with 13 bases sitting between them. The CDR3 extends over 12 amino acids. Germline V CDR1 and CDR2: WSHSY, SAAADI. The CDR3 reads CASSDSVGAAFF. The DNA for the CDR3 is TGCGCCAGCAGTGATTCGGTGGGGGCCGCTTTCTTT.

The chain is built from TRBV19 and TRBJ1-1; unclear D gene. The CDR3 runs 14 residues. Germline V CDR1 and CDR2: LNHDA, SQIVND (reference sequence). The ends were cut back, 6 bases at V and 2 bases at J, with 13 bases in the middle. Here the CDR3 reads CASRLLALNTEAFF. DNA for the CDR3: TGTGCCAGTAGGCTCTTGGCCCTTAACACTGAAGCTTTCTTT.

The chain recombines TRBV5-4 with TRBJ2-7; TRBD1 matches 9 bases. The CDR3 runs 15 residues. The V gene's germline CDR1 is SGHNT and CDR2 YYREEE (reference sequence). Trimming cost V 4 bases and J 5 bases; bases outside gene matches: 10. CDR3 sequence reads: CASSRLGQGEDEQYF. The CDR3 DNA follows: TGTGCCAGCAGCCGCCTGGGACAGGGTGAAGACGAGCAGTACTTC.

The gene calls are TRBV15 and TRBJ1-5; D uncertain. The CDR3 spans 16 residues. CDR1 and CDR2 from the germline V gene are LNHNV and YYDKDF (reference sequence). V dropped 1 base and J dropped 3 bases, with 13 bases sitting between them. This CDR3 reads CATSRVSAGLNQPQHF. The CDR3 bases are TGTGCCACCAGCAGAGTTTCGGCAGGCCTCAATCAGCCCCAGCATTTT. Filled out from reference TRBV15 and TRBJ1-5, the complete variable domain reads DAMVIQNPRYQVTQFGKPVTLSCSQTLNHNVMYWYQQKSSQAPKLLFHYYDKDFNNEADTPDNFQSRRPNTSFCFLDIRSPGLGDTAMYLCATSRVSAGLNQPQHFGDGTRLSIL.

This sequence joins TRBV11-2 and TRBJ1-3, with D possibly matching TRBD1 (5 bases). V lost 3 bases and J lost 3, with 9 bases in between. CDR3 length equals 14 residues. Germline V gene lookup returns CDR1 SGHAT and CDR2 FQNNGV. The CDR3: CASSFRQGGNTIYF. The CDR3 DNA reads TGTGCCAGCAGCTTCCGGCAGGGTGGAAACACCATATATTTT.

The chain employs TRBV9 and TRBJ1-2; perhaps TRBD1 as D (5 bases). CDR1 is SGDLS, CDR2 YYNGEE, per germline. The V end lost 3 bases, the J end lost 1 base, and 7 bases lay between the germline ends. This CDR3 spans 13 amino acids. The CDR3 sequence is CASSAQGNYGYTF. CDR3 DNA sequence: TGTGCCAGCAGCGCGCAGGGTAACTATGGCTACACCTTC.

The V and J genes are TRBV19 and TRBJ1-2; D is unclear. This CDR3 contains 15 residues. The V gene's germline CDR1 is LNHDA and CDR2 SQIVND (reference sequence). V dropped 6 bases and J dropped 2 bases, with 16 bases sitting between them. This CDR3 is CASRMERTGNYGYTF. The DNA for the CDR3 is TGTGCCAGTAGGATGGAAAGGACGGGAAACTATGGCTACACCTTC.

This chain links TRBV9 with TRBJ2-7; possible D gene TRBD1, 5 bases. V lost 0 bases, J lost 4 bases, and 14 bases lay in between. Germline CDR1 and CDR2: SGDLS and YYNGEE. This CDR3 is 15 amino acids long. The CDR3 here is CASSVEGNERYEQYF. The CDR3 coding sequence is TGTGCCAGCAGCGTAGAGGGGAACGAGAGGTACGAGCAGTACTTC.

The chain has TRBV6-5 and TRBJ1-4; D possibly corresponds to TRBD1 (6 bases). Trimming shortened V by 8 bases and J by 10 bases, and 17 bases separated the two germline ends. Per germline, CDR1 MNHEY and CDR2 SVGAGI. This CDR3 is built from 13 residues. This CDR3 reads CASDPGRGGKLFF. The CDR3 coding sequence is TGTGCCAGCGACCCAGGGAGGGGGGGAAAACTGTTTTTT.

In this sample, this clone turned up a few times. The V call is TRBV30, the J call TRBJ2-3; 13 bases agree with TRBD2. The CDR3 totals 16 residues. V lost 1 base to trimming and J lost 4 bases; unmatched junction nucleotides: 5. The germline V gene encodes CDR1 GTSNPN and CDR2 SVGIG (reference sequence). The CDR3 sequence: CAWSATSGRIPDTQYF. Written as DNA, the CDR3 is TGTGCCTGGAGTGCGACTAGCGGGAGGATTCCAGATACGCAGTATTTT.

V and J are TRBV14 and TRBJ1-3; D remains ambiguous. Germline CDR1 and CDR2: SGHDN and FVKESK. V lost 4 bases to trimming and J lost 2 bases, with 15 bases between them. CDR3 length equals 16 residues. The CDR3 region has the DNA TGTGCCAGCAGCCCATCGGGGAGTTGGACTGGAAACACCATATATTTT. Translating it yields CASSPSGSWTGNTIYF.

DNA of the CDR3: TGTGCCAGCAGCTTGACAGGGGGCGGCACTGAAGCTTTCTTT. This encodes CASSLTGGGTEAFF. The chain joins TRBV7-8 to TRBJ1-1; 10 bases line up with TRBD1. The V and J ends lost 3 bases and 4 bases, in that order; junction bases with no gene match: 2. This CDR3 has 14 amino acids. CDR1 and CDR2 from the germline V gene are SGHVS and FQNEAQ. Full variable domain (missing parts from reference TRBV7-8 and TRBJ1-1): GAGVSQSPRYKVAKRGQDVALRCDPISGHVSLFWYQQALGQGPEFLTYFQNEAQLDKSGLPSDRFFAERPEGSVSTLKIQRTQQEDSAVYLCASSLTGGGTEAFFGQGTRLTVV.

The chain is built from TRBV19 and TRBJ1-1, with 8 nucleotides matching TRBD1. The germline V gene encodes CDR1 LNHDA and CDR2 SQIVND (reference sequence). The CDR3 is made up of 16 amino acids. With 1 base clipped from V and 3 bases from J, the junction kept 7 bases outside the gene matches. The CDR3 sequence: CASSIGAGGGDTEAFF. In DNA, the CDR3 is TGTGCCAGTAGTATAGGGGCAGGGGGCGGGGACACTGAAGCTTTCTTT.